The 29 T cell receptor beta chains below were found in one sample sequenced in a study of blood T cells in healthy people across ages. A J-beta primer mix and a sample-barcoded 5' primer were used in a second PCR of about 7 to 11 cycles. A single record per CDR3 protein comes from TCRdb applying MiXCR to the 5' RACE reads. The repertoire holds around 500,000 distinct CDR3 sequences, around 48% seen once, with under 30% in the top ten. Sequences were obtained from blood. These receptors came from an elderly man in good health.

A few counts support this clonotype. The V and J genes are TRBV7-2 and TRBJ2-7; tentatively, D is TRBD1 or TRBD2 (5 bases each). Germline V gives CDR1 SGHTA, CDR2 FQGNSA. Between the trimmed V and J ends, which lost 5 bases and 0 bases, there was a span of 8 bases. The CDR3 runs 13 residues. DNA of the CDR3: TGTGCCAGCAGCAGGGACCGCTCCTACGAGCAGTACTTC. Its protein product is CASSRDRSYEQYF.

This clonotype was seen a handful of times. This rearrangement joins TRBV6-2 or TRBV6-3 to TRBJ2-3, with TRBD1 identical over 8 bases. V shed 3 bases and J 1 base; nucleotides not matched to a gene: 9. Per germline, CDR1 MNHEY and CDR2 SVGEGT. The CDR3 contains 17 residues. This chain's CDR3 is CASSYGRDRFRTDTQYF. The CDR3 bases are TGTGCCAGCAGTTATGGTCGGGACAGGTTTCGCACAGATACGCAGTATTTT.

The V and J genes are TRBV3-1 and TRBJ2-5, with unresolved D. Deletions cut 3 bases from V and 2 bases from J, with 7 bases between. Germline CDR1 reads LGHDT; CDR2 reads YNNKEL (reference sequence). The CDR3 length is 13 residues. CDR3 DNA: TGTGCCAGCAGCCACACGGCACAAGAGACCCAGTACTTC. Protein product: CASSHTAQETQYF.

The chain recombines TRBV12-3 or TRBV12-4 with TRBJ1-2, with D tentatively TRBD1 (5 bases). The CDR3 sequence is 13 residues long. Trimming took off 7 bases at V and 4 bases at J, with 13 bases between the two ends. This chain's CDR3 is CASNPWGVYGYTF. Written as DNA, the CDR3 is TGTGCCAGCAACCCTTGGGGGGTCTATGGCTACACCTTC.

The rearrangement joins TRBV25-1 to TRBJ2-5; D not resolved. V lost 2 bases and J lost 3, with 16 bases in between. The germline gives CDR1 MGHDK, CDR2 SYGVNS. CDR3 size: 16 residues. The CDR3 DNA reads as TGTGCCAGCAGTGAAGTGCTTGAACACTCGAAAGAGACCCAGTACTTC. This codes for CASSEVLEHSKETQYF.

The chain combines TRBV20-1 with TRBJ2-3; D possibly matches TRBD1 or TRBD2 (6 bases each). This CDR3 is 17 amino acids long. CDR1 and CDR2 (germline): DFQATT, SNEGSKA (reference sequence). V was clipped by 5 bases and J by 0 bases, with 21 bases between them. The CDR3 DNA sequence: TGCAGTGCTCCTCTCGGGTGGGGGGACATTAGCACAGATACGCAGTATTTT. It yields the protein CSAPLGWGDISTDTQYF.

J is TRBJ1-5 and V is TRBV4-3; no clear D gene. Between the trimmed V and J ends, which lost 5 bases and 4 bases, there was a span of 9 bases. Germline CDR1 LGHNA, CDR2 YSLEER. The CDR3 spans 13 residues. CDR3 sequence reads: CASSEARNQPQHF. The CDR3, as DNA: TGCGCCAGCAGCGAGGCGCGTAATCAGCCCCAGCATTTT.

The CDR3 reads CASSAVRWTEAFF. In nucleotides, the CDR3 is TGTGCCAGCAGCGCAGTCAGGTGGACTGAAGCTTTCTTT. The V and J genes are TRBV7-2 and TRBJ1-1; D gene uncertain. The germline V gene has CDR1 SGHTA and CDR2 FQGNSA. V was trimmed by 5 bases and J by 5 bases, leaving 12 bases between them. CDR3 size: 13 residues.

The CDR3 sequence: CASSQGFNRGTQYF. CDR3 bases: TGTGCCAGCAGCCAAGGTTTTAATCGAGGGACCCAGTACTTC. The chain couples TRBV14 to TRBJ2-5; D is uncertain. Germline V gives CDR1 SGHDN, CDR2 FVKESK. Trimming removed 1 base at V and 7 bases at J, with 13 bases between. CDR3 size: 14 residues.

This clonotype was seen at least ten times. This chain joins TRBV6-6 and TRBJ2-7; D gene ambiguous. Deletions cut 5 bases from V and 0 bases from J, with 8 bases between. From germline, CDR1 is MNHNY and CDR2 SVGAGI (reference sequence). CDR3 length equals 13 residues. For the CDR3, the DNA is TGTGCCAGCAGTGCTCCGAGCTCCTACGAGCAGTACTTC. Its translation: CASSAPSSYEQYF.

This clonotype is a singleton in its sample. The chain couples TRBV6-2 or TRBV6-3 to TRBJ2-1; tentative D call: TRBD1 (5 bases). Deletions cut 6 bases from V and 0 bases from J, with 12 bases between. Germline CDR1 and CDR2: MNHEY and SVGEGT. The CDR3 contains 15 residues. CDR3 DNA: TGTGCCAGCAGGGAAGACAGCAGCTCCTACAATGAGCAGTTCTTC. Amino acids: CASREDSSSYNEQFF.

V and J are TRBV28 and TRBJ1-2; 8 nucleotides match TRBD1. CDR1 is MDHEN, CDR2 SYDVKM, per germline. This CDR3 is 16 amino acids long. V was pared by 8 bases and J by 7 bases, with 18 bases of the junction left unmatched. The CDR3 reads CASGLGTGSGRGGYTF. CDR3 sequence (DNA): TGTGCCAGCGGGCTTGGGACAGGCTCTGGCCGAGGTGGCTACACCTTC.

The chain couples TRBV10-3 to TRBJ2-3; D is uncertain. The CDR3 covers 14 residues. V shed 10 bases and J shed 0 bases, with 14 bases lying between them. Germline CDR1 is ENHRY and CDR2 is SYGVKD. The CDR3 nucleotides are TGTGCCACAAGACAAGTCCCCAGCACAGATACGCAGTATTTT. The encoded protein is CATRQVPSTDTQYF.

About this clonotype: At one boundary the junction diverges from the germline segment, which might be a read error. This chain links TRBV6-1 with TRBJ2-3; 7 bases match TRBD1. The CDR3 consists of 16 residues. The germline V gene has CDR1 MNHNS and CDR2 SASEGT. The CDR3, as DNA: TGTACCAGCAGTGTTGGGACAGAATCTTTCACAGATACGCAGTATTTT. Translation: CTSSVGTESFTDTQYF.

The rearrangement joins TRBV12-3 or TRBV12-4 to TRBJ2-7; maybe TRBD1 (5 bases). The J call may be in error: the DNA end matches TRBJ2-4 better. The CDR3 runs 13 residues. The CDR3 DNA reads TGTGCCAGCAGTAGGACATGGCGTAACATTCAGTACTTC. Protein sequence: CASSRTWRNIQYF.

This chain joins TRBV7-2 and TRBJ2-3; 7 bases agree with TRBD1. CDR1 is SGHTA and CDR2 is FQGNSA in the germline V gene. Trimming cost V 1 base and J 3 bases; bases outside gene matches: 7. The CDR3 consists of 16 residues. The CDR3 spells CASSLGGRQGTDTQYF. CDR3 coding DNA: TGTGCCAGCAGCTTAGGGGGGAGACAGGGTACAGATACGCAGTATTTT. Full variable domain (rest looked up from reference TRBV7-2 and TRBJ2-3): GAGVSQSPSNKVTEKGKDVELRCDPISGHTALYWYRQSLGQGLEFLIYFQGNSAPDKSGLPSDRFSAERTGGSVSTLTIQRTQQEDSAVYLCASSLGGRQGTDTQYFGPGTRLTVL.

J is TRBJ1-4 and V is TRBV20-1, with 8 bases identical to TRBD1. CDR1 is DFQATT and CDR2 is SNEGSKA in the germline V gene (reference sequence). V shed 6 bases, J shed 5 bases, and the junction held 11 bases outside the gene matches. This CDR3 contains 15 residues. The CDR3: CSAGQTGEKNEKLFF. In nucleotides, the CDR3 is TGCAGTGCAGGACAGACAGGGGAGAAAAATGAAAAACTGTTTTTT.

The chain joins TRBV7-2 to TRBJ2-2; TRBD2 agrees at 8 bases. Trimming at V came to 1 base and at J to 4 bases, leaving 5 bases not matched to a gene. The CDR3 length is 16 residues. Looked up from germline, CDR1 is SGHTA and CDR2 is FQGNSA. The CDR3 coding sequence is TGTGCCAGCAGCTTAGGAGTCGGGAGGGGCACCGGGGAGCTGTTTTTT. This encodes CASSLGVGRGTGELFF.

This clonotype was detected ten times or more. Written as DNA, the CDR3 is TGTGCCAGCAGCTCGACAGGGGGAGATTCACCCCTCCACTTT. As protein: CASSSTGGDSPLHF. The chain uses TRBV7-9 and TRBJ1-6, with 9 bases lining up with TRBD1. The CDR3 consists of 14 residues. The germline CDR1 and CDR2 sequences are SEHNR and FQNEAQ (reference sequence). J gave up 8 bases and V 4 bases, and 3 bases lay outside the gene matches.

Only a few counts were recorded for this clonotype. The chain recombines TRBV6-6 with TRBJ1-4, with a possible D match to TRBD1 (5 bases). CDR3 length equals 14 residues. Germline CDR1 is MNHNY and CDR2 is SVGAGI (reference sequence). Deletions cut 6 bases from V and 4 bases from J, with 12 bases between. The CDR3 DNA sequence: TGTGCCAGCAGACGAGGGGAAAGTAATGAAAAACTGTTTTTT. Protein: CASRRGESNEKLFF.

The CDR3 bases are TGCGCCAGCAGCGTTGGCGATTTTAGCGGGAGAGGAGAGACCCAGTACTTC. Translation: CASSVGDFSGRGETQYF. J is TRBJ2-5 and V is TRBV5-1, with 9 positions matching TRBD2. CDR3 length: 17 residues. V lost 4 bases and J lost 4; bases outside the gene matches: 14. The V gene's germline CDR1 is SGHRS and CDR2 YFSETQ.

The CDR3 loop reads CASRTPDSSYEQYF. The CDR3 DNA reads TGTGCCAGCAGAACCCCGGACAGCTCCTACGAGCAGTACTTC. The chain employs TRBV2 and TRBJ2-7, with D perhaps matching TRBD1 (6 bases). Germline CDR1 reads SNHLY; CDR2 reads FYNNEI. The ends were cut back, 6 bases at V and 0 bases at J, with 12 bases in the middle. The CDR3 totals 14 residues.

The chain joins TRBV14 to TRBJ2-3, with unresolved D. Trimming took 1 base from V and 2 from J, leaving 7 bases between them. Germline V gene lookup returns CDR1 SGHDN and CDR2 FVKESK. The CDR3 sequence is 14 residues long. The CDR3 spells CASSQGQDTDTQYF. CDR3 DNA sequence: TGTGCCAGCAGCCAAGGCCAGGACACAGATACGCAGTATTTT.

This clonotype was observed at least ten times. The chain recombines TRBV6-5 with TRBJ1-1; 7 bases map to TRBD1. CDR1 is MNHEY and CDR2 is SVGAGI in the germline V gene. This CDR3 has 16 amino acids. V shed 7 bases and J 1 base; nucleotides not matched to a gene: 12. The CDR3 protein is CASNHRGRQGNTEAFF. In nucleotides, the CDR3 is TGTGCCAGCAACCACCGGGGACGACAGGGGAACACTGAAGCTTTCTTT.

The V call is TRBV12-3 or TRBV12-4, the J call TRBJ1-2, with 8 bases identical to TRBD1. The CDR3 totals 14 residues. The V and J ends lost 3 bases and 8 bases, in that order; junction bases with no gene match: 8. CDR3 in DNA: TGTGCCAGCAGTTTCGGACAGGGAATAAGGGGCTACACCTTC. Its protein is CASSFGQGIRGYTF.

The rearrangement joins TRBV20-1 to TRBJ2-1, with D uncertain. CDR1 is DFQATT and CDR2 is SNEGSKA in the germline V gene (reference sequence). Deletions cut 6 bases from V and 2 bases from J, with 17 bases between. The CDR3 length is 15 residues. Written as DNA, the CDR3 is TGCAGTGCGCACCCAGCTATGCGCCCCTACAATGAGCAGTTCTTC. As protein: CSAHPAMRPYNEQFF.

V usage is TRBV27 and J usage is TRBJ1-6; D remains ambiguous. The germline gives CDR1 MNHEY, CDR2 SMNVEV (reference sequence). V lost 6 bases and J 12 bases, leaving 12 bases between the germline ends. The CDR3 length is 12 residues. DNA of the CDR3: TGTGCCAGCAGCGAACCACTCGGACCCCTCCACTTT. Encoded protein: CASSEPLGPLHF.

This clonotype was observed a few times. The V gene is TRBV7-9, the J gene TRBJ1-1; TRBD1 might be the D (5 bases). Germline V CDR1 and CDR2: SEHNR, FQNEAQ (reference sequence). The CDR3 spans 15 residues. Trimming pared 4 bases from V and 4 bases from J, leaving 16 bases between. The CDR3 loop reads CASSSIGGVGTEAFF. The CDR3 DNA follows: TGTGCCAGCAGCTCGATAGGAGGGGTTGGCACTGAAGCTTTCTTT.

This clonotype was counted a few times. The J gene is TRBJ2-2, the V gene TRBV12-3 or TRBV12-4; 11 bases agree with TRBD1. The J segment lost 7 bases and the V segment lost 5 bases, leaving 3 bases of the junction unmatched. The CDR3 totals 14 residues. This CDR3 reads CASSRDRGSGELFF. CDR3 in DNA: TGTGCCAGCAGTCGGGACAGGGGGAGCGGGGAGCTGTTTTTT.